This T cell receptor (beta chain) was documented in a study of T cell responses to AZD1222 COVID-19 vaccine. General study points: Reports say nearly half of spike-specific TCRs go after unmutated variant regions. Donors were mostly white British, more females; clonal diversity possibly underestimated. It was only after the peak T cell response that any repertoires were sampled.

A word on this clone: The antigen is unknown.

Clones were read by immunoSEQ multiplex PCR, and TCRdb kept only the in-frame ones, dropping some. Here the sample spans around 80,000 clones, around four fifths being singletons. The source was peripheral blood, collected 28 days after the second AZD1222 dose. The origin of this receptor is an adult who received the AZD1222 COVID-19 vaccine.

Here the CDR3 reads CASSEGFAFNYGYTF. The CDR3 DNA reads TGTGCCAGCAGCGAAGGATTTGCCTTTAACTATGGCTACACCTTC. The V gene is TRBV3-1 (or the pseudogene TRBV3-2), the J gene TRBJ1-2; unclear D gene. The germline V and J ends were trimmed by 5 bases and 1 base, with 14 bases remaining between them. CDR1 is LGHDT, CDR2 YNNKEL, per germline (reference sequence). The CDR3 consists of 15 residues.